The 13 T cell receptor beta chains presented below share a single source sample, sequenced in a study of T cell repertoires in cytomegalovirus infection. Using its own MiXCR run on the reads, TCRdb lists one record per CDR3 protein. This table holds under 200,000 distinct CDR3 sequences, under 30% found once. Sequenced: PBMCs. The origin of the receptors is a human donor in good health (CMV status not recorded). Some clones in this sample may be carry-over from other donors' samples.

The chain carries TRBV15 and TRBJ1-4; TRBD1 matches at 8 bases. The CDR3 length is 15 residues. The germline CDR1 and CDR2 sequences are LNHNV and YYDKDF (reference sequence). Germline trimming cut 1 base from V and 6 bases from J; bases unmatched to any gene: 4. The CDR3 DNA reads as TGTGCCACCAGCAGAGGCAGGGGGCAGGATGAAAAACTGTTTTTT. Its protein is CATSRGRGQDEKLFF.

This clonotype was observed at least ten times. Germline is not matched at one junction end, which may reflect a read error. V gene TRBV7-2 combines with J gene TRBJ2-1; TRBD1 matches at 7 bases. CDR1 is SGHTA, CDR2 FQGNSA, per germline. The CDR3 is 12 amino acids. For the CDR3, the DNA is TGTGCCAGCAGCCCTGTTCTGGACAGGCAGGTCTTC. Translating it yields CASSPVLDRQVF.

V is TRBV19 and J is TRBJ1-6, with D perhaps TRBD1 (5 bases). The V gene lost 5 bases and the J gene lost 9 bases, with 14 bases spanning the gap. Germline V gene data show CDR1 as LNHDA and CDR2 as SQIVND (reference sequence). The CDR3 has 14 residues. The CDR3 DNA is TGTGCCAGTAGTTTCGGACAAGCGCGTTCACCCCTCCACTTT. This gives the protein CASSFGQARSPLHF.

The chain couples TRBV12-5 to TRBJ1-1; possible D gene TRBD1, 5 bases. With 7 bases removed from V and 4 bases from J, the gap between germline ends came to 13 bases. Looked up from germline, CDR1 is LGHNT and CDR2 is FRNRAP. This CDR3 contains 13 residues. In DNA, the CDR3 is TGTGCTAGTGCCCTACCTGGGGGCACTGAAGCTTTCTTT. This sequence encodes CASALPGGTEAFF.

The rearrangement links TRBV7-9 to TRBJ1-5; D not certain. Trimming removed 4 bases from V and 7 bases from J, with 14 bases in between. CDR1 is SEHNR and CDR2 is FQNEAQ in the germline V gene (reference sequence). CDR3 length equals 14 residues. CDR3 protein: CASSSDGRLQPQHF. CDR3 DNA: TGTGCCAGCAGCTCGGACGGGAGGTTACAGCCCCAGCATTTT. Full variable domain (missing parts from reference TRBV7-9 and TRBJ1-5): DTGVSQNPRHKITKRGQNVTFRCDPISEHNRLYWYRQTLGQGPEFLTYFQNEAQLEKSRLLSDRFSAERPKGSFSTLEIQRTEQGDSAMYLCASSSDGRLQPQHFGDGTRLSIL.

This clonotype was picked up many times. This sequence joins TRBV12-3 or TRBV12-4 and TRBJ1-2; D might be TRBD1 (6 bases). V was trimmed by 6 bases and J by 3 bases, leaving 17 bases between them. The CDR3 runs 15 residues. Here the CDR3 DNA reads TGTGCCAGCAGCACCCACGGGGGCAGCGACTATGGCTACACCTTC. It specifies CASSTHGGSDYGYTF.

V usage is TRBV20-1 and J usage is TRBJ2-1; 8 bases match TRBD1. V shed 6 bases and J 4 bases; nucleotides not matched to a gene: 14. Germline CDR1 reads DFQATT; CDR2 reads SNEGSKA (reference sequence). This CDR3 spans 16 amino acids. In nucleotides, the CDR3 is TGCAGTGCCACGGACAGGGTGGGAGAGGAGTACAATGAGCAGTTCTTC. This gives the protein CSATDRVGEEYNEQFF.

The chain joins TRBV6-2 or TRBV6-3 to TRBJ2-2, with D unresolved. The CDR3 spans 15 residues. Per the germline V gene, CDR1 is MNHEY and CDR2 is SVGEGT. Trimming removed 6 bases at V and 2 bases at J, with 13 bases between. The CDR3 DNA reads TGTGCCAGCAGCCTAGATAACACCAACACCGGGGAGCTGTTTTTT. Translated, it gives CASSLDNTNTGELFF.

The table lists this clonotype with many counts. The CDR3 coding sequence is TGTGCCAGCAGTTTGACCGGCAGCAGGGATACGCAGTATTTT. Protein: CASSLTGSRDTQYF. The chain recombines TRBV28 with TRBJ2-3; D gene unclear. V shed 3 bases and J shed 6 bases, with 13 bases lying between them. Germline V lookup: CDR1 MDHEN, CDR2 SYDVKM. CDR3 length: 14 amino acids.

The chain joins TRBV6-4 to TRBJ1-1, with D perhaps TRBD1 (5 bases). Germline-derived CDR1 and CDR2 are MRHNA and SNTAGT. CDR3 size: 17 residues. Between the trimmed V and J ends, which lost 0 bases and 6 bases, there was a span of 20 bases. The CDR3 loop reads CASSDSSENGRGAEAFF. CDR3 coding DNA: TGTGCCAGCAGTGACTCGAGTGAGAACGGCCGAGGGGCTGAAGCTTTCTTT.

This clonotype was seen only a few times. The chain joins TRBV5-1 to TRBJ2-3; D is undetermined. Germline assignment: CDR1 SGHRS and CDR2 YFSETQ. Trimming removed 3 bases from V and 6 bases from J, with 14 bases in between. The CDR3 runs 14 residues. In nucleotides, the CDR3 is TGCGCCAGCAGCTCTCTACGGCCCGCCGATACGCAGTATTTT. Amino acid sequence: CASSSLRPADTQYF. The complete variable domain, with remaining parts taken from reference TRBV5-1 and TRBJ2-3, reads KAGVTQTPRYLIKTRGQQVTLSCSPISGHRSVSWYQQTPGQGLQFLFEYFSETQRNKGNFPGRFSGRQFSNSRSEMNVSTLELGDSALYLCASSSLRPADTQYFGPGTRLTVL.

This clonotype was seen a handful of times. The chain couples TRBV6-5 to TRBJ1-4; D is possibly TRBD1 (5 bases). Trimming left V 6 bases short and J 4 bases short, with 21 bases between. The length of the CDR3 is 17 residues. Germline V gene data show CDR1 as MNHEY and CDR2 as SVGAGI. CDR3 bases: TGTGCCAGCAGGGCCCATGAGGGACCCCGACTTAATGAAAAACTGTTTTTT. This translates into CASRAHEGPRLNEKLFF.

The chain recombines TRBV11-3 with TRBJ1-4; tentative D call: TRBD1 (6 bases). The germline V and J ends were trimmed by 5 bases and 7 bases, with 11 bases remaining between them. The germline CDR1 and CDR2 sequences are SGHNT and YENEEA. The CDR3 spans 13 residues. The CDR3 DNA reads TGTGCCAGCAGCCCAGCGGACAGTGAAAAACTGTTTTTT. It translates to CASSPADSEKLFF.